The clone carrying this T cell receptor (beta chain) was counted at least ten times. Antigen unknown. Patients were all untreated before their thyroid surgery. V was pared by 0 bases and J by 6 bases, with 14 bases between. The CDR3 spans 15 residues. Germline V gene lookup returns CDR1 SGHRS and CDR2 YFSETQ. Per the authors' pipeline: Using the CDR3 differences seen across clinicopathological groups, the authors built a distant-metastasis classifier for papillary thyroid cancer, which was meant to discriminate distant-metastatic patients. TCRdb re-called the PCR reads through MiXCR. For this entry, the V and J calls and clone size follow TCRdb and not the study's own pipeline. This sample carries roughly 59,000 clones, around 15% of them seen once, and the ten largest clones take over 9%. This sample was taken from a study of metastatic and nonmetastatic thyroid tumors. Across the whole study: Repertoires from malignant and benign thyroid patients were compared across blood and tumor or nodule tissue.

Whole-study results and caveats: Versus benign nodules, malignant thyroid tumors reportedly had significantly higher TCR beta diversity, in blood and tumor.

Sequences were obtained from blood. V and J are TRBV5-1 and TRBJ2-3; TRBD2 is a possible D gene (6 bases). The sequence derives from a male donor with papillary thyroid cancer or a benign thyroid nodule (not recorded which). Some clones in this sample may be carry-over from other donors' samples. The CDR3 coding sequence is TGCGCCAGCAGCTTGGAATGGGGCGGAGGGGATACGCAGTATTTT. Its translation: CASSLEWGGGDTQYF.